This T cell receptor (beta chain) is drawn from a study of post-analysis software for immune sequencing data. In the study overall: The courses of disease that were included comprised relapsing-remitting, secondary progressive and progressive-relapsing multiple sclerosis.

Every TCR beta cDNA library bore unique molecular identifiers. Starting from about 0.98 to 11 million T cells, the study yielded roughly 0.5 million cDNA molecules. TCRdb itself ran the PCR reads through MiXCR, one entry per CDR3 protein. The sample lists 350,000 to 450,000 distinct CDR3 sequences; 39% were seen once. This clonotype was observed a few times. Its matching antigen is unknown. Whole-study findings and limits: Significantly decreased normalized Chao1 diversity was recorded for multiple sclerosis patients relative to controls. F-measure co-clustering was strong for batch-matched samples.

The TCR originated in a girl between 2 and 10 years old with multiple sclerosis. The sample consisted of blood.

The CDR3 nucleotides read TGTGCCACCAGCACGGGACTAGCGGTAACCTACGAGCAGTACTTC. Its protein product is CATSTGLAVTYEQYF. The chain is built from TRBV15 and TRBJ2-5; TRBD2 aligns across 11 bases. Near its end, the DNA agrees better with TRBJ2-7, so the J call may be wrong. This CDR3 is 15 amino acids long. Germline V lookup: CDR1 LNHNV, CDR2 YYDKDF (reference sequence).